The 32 T cell receptor beta chains listed next were all sequenced from one sample in a study of T cell changes during pregnancy in multiple sclerosis. Data came from immunoSEQ multiplex PCR; TCRdb stores just in-frame clones and leaves some out. The table lists about 40,000 clones, around 89% of them singletons, with over 1% in the top ten. The source material was CD4+ T cells from peripheral blood mononuclear cells, sampled after pregnancy. The receptor set was obtained from a female donor with multiple sclerosis, enrolled in a pregnancy study.

This chain joins TRBV7-2 and TRBJ2-5; 14 nucleotides line up with TRBD2. Trimming cost V 4 bases and J 4 bases; bases outside gene matches: 8. Germline assignment: CDR1 SGHTA and CDR2 FQGNSA. The CDR3 extends over 17 amino acids. The CDR3 DNA is TGTGCCAGCAGCTCGGGACTAGCGGGAGCACGGACAGAGACCCAGTACTTC. Translated, it gives CASSSGLAGARTETQYF. Drawing the rest from reference TRBV7-2 and TRBJ2-5, the complete variable domain is GAGVSQSPSNKVTEKGKDVELRCDPISGHTALYWYRQSLGQGLEFLIYFQGNSAPDKSGLPSDRFSAERTGGSVSTLTIQRTQQEDSAVYLCASSSGLAGARTETQYFGPGTRLLVL.

This clone was found a few times. This chain links TRBV6-1 with TRBJ1-2; D gene ambiguous. This CDR3 is 15 amino acids long. Germline V lookup: CDR1 MNHNS, CDR2 SASEGT. With 2 bases removed from V and 5 bases from J, the gap between germline ends came to 15 bases. In nucleotides, the CDR3 is TGTGCCAGCAGTGAATTGGGCGGAGGAAGGTATGGCTACACCTTC. It specifies CASSELGGGRYGYTF.

The CDR3 DNA follows: TGTGCCAGCAGTGAAGACAGGGGGCGGGTAGATACGCAGTATTTT. This gives the protein CASSEDRGRVDTQYF. The chain couples TRBV2 to TRBJ2-3, with 9 bases that match TRBD1. This CDR3 has 15 residues. Germline CDR1 reads SNHLY; CDR2 reads FYNNEI. Trimming took 1 base from V and 5 from J; bases not matched to a gene: 4.

V and J are TRBV6-5 and TRBJ2-7; 8 bases fit TRBD2. Germline CDR1 and CDR2: MNHEY and SVGAGI. V was pared by 6 bases and J by 0 bases, with 7 bases of the junction left unmatched. The CDR3 is made up of 15 amino acids. CDR3 nucleotide sequence: TGTGCCAGCAGACCCAGCGGGAGTGGCTCCTACGAGCAGTACTTC. It is translated as CASRPSGSGSYEQYF.

V usage is TRBV30 and J usage is TRBJ1-1; D is possibly TRBD1 (5 bases). This CDR3 comprises 12 residues. Germline lookup yields CDR1 GTSNPN and CDR2 SVGIG (reference sequence). V lost 1 base and J lost 6, with 9 bases in between. CDR3 loop: CAWSDRRSEAFF. The DNA of the CDR3 is TGTGCCTGGAGTGACAGGCGATCTGAAGCTTTCTTT. The variable domain in full, completed from reference TRBV30 and TRBJ1-1, reads SQTIHQWPATLVQPVGSPLSLECTVEGTSNPNLYWYRQAAGRGLQLLFYSVGIGQISSEVPQNLSASRPQDRQFILSSKKLLLSDSGFYLCAWSDRRSEAFFGQGTRLTVV.

This clone is a singleton in its sample. The rearrangement uses TRBV7-6 and TRBJ2-2; the D is unclear. The V gene lost 6 bases and the J gene lost 7 bases, with 6 bases spanning the gap. Germline CDR1 and CDR2: SGHVS and FNYEAQ. This CDR3 has 11 amino acids. The CDR3 DNA is TGTGCCAGCAGGTCCGGCGGGGAGCTGTTTTTT. Translating it yields CASRSGGELFF.

CDR3 bases: TGTGCCAGCAGCGTAGATACAGATCAGCCCCAGCATTTT. Translated: CASSVDTDQPQHF. The rearrangement links TRBV9 to TRBJ1-5; D remains ambiguous. The CDR3 is 13 residues long. Germline V gene data show CDR1 as SGDLS and CDR2 as YYNGEE. With 0 bases removed from V and 5 bases from J, the gap between germline ends came to 6 bases.

By sample share, this clone is medium-sized (0.01 to 0.1%). For the CDR3, the DNA is TGTGCCAGCTCACCAGGGGGGTACGTTGAAGCTTTCTTT. This translates into CASSPGGYVEAFF. This chain connects TRBV18 to TRBJ1-1; D possibly corresponds to TRBD1 (5 bases). In germline, CDR1 is KGHSH, CDR2 LQKENI. Trimming left V 2 bases short and J 7 bases short, with 11 bases between. The CDR3 sequence is 13 residues long.

CDR3 residues: CASSYSTSGTQFF. The DNA of the CDR3 is TGTGCCAGCAGTTACTCAACTAGCGGGACCCAGTTCTTC. V is TRBV6-6 and J is TRBJ2-1, with 10 bases fitting TRBD2. Trimming cost V 0 bases and J 13 bases; bases outside gene matches: 3. The CDR3 runs 13 residues. Germline CDR1 and CDR2: MNHNY and SVGAGI (reference sequence).

This clone was picked up a small number of times. The V gene is TRBV28, the J gene TRBJ2-7; TRBD1 matches 9 bases. Germline assignment: CDR1 MDHEN and CDR2 SYDVKM. V was pared by 6 bases and J by 5 bases, with 8 bases of the junction left unmatched. This CDR3 is 14 amino acids long. The CDR3 loop is CASRSGQGTDEQYF. The CDR3 DNA sequence: TGTGCCAGCAGATCGGGACAGGGAACGGACGAGCAGTACTTC.

The chain is built from TRBV18 and TRBJ2-7; tentative D call: TRBD2 (6 bases). Germline CDR1 reads KGHSH; CDR2 reads LQKENI. V lost 6 bases and J lost 3, with 15 bases in between. The CDR3 length is 14 residues. The CDR3 here is CASSRGSSIYEQYF. The CDR3 nucleotides are TGTGCCAGCTCTCGGGGGTCTTCGATCTACGAGCAGTACTTC.

The CDR3 bases are TGTGCCAGCAGTTACTCGTCGGGAGTGGTCGAGCAGTACTTC. As protein: CASSYSSGVVEQYF. This chain links TRBV6-5 with TRBJ2-7, with a weak D call TRBD2 (6 bases). The V gene's germline CDR1 is MNHEY and CDR2 SVGAGI. There are 14 residues in the CDR3. V was pared by 0 bases and J by 6 bases, with 12 bases between.

The chain links TRBV7-2 to TRBJ2-5; no clear D gene. This CDR3 has 14 amino acids. Germline CDR1 reads SGHTA; CDR2 reads FQGNSA. Trimming stripped 0 bases from V and 9 bases from J, with 14 bases between. CDR3 sequence (DNA): TGTGCCAGCAGCTTAGCCCCCTGGGCTCAGGCCCAGTACTTC. Its protein product is CASSLAPWAQAQYF.

The chain joins TRBV2 to TRBJ1-5; D is unresolved. Germline assignment: CDR1 SNHLY and CDR2 FYNNEI. The CDR3 length is 14 residues. V lost 2 bases to trimming and J lost 7 bases, with 12 bases between them. The CDR3 reads CASSERFAGQPQHF. The CDR3 DNA reads TGTGCCAGCAGTGAAAGGTTTGCGGGCCAGCCCCAGCATTTT.

The V call is TRBV5-6, the J call TRBJ1-1, with a possible D match to TRBD1 (5 bases). The germline CDR1 and CDR2 sequences are SGHDT and YYEEEE. CDR3 size: 18 residues. Trimming cost V 1 base and J 0 bases, with 19 bases left between them. The CDR3 here is CASSLRGRQKLLNTEAFF. The CDR3 DNA reads TGTGCCAGCAGCTTGAGGGGCAGACAGAAACTTTTGAACACTGAAGCTTTCTTT.

This chain links TRBV9 with TRBJ1-1; TRBD1 aligns across 8 bases. The V and J ends lost 7 bases and 6 bases, in that order; junction bases with no gene match: 8. CDR1 SGDLS and CDR2 YYNGEE come from the germline V gene. The CDR3 totals 13 residues. The CDR3 spells CASERQGLAEAFF. The CDR3 region has the DNA TGTGCCAGCGAGAGACAGGGGCTCGCTGAAGCTTTCTTT. Filled out from reference TRBV9 and TRBJ1-1, the complete variable domain reads DSGVTQTPKHLITATGQRVTLRCSPRSGDLSVYWYQQSLDQGLQFLIQYYNGEERAKGNILERFSAQQFPDLHSELNLSSLELGDSALYFCASERQGLAEAFFGQGTRLTVV.

The chain uses TRBV5-1 and TRBJ2-7, with 12 bases matching TRBD2. The CDR3 sequence is 15 residues long. Germline V gene sequence: CDR1 SGHRS, CDR2 YFSETQ. V was pared by 2 bases and J by 2 bases, with 2 bases of the junction left unmatched. The CDR3 spells CASSFLAGGAYEQYF. DNA of the CDR3: TGCGCCAGCAGCTTCCTAGCGGGAGGGGCCTACGAGCAGTACTTC.

V is TRBV11-2 and J is TRBJ2-7; 7 bases agree with TRBD1. The V gene's germline CDR1 is SGHAT and CDR2 FQNNGV. The trim removed 5 bases at V and 1 base at J, leaving 5 bases unmatched. This CDR3 comprises 14 residues. This CDR3 is CASSEQGISYEQYF. For the CDR3, the DNA is TGTGCCAGCAGCGAACAGGGGATTTCCTACGAGCAGTACTTC.

This chain joins TRBV4-2 and TRBJ1-5; D gene uncertain. Trimming took off 0 bases at V and 6 bases at J, with 6 bases between the two ends. The CDR3 runs to 13 residues. In germline, CDR1 is LGHNA, CDR2 YNFKEQ. The CDR3 bases are TGTGCCAGCAGCCAAGATCGAGCTCAGCCCCAGCATTTT. This translates into CASSQDRAQPQHF.

This chain connects TRBV27 to TRBJ1-4; 8 positions agree with TRBD1. The CDR3 is made up of 17 amino acids. With V trimmed by 6 bases and J by 0 bases, 9 bases remained unmatched. Per the germline V gene, CDR1 is MNHEY and CDR2 is SMNVEV (reference sequence). The chain's CDR3 is CASSPLLDRATNEKLFF. DNA of the CDR3: TGTGCCAGCAGCCCATTGCTGGACAGGGCAACTAATGAAAAACTGTTTTTT.

The chain carries TRBV28 and TRBJ2-3; 10 nucleotides match TRBD2. This CDR3 comprises 14 residues. Germline-derived CDR1 and CDR2 are MDHEN and SYDVKM. The V gene end was trimmed by 10 bases and the J gene end by 4 bases; junction bases not matched to a gene: 8. CDR3 DNA sequence: TGTGCCACCCAGCGGGAGGGCGGGGCAGATACGCAGTATTTT. Translation gives CATQREGGADTQYF.

This sequence joins TRBV7-2 and TRBJ1-5, with 7 bases lining up with TRBD1. V dropped 5 bases and J dropped 5; count of bases not matched to a gene: 9. CDR1 SGHTA and CDR2 FQGNSA come from the germline V gene. The CDR3 contains 15 residues. The CDR3 region is CASSPLTGLDQPQHF. For the CDR3, the DNA is TGTGCCAGCAGCCCACTGACAGGGTTGGATCAGCCCCAGCATTTT. The complete variable domain, with remaining parts taken from reference TRBV7-2 and TRBJ1-5, reads GAGVSQSPSNKVTEKGKDVELRCDPISGHTALYWYRQSLGQGLEFLIYFQGNSAPDKSGLPSDRFSAERTGGSVSTLTIQRTQQEDSAVYLCASSPLTGLDQPQHFGDGTRLSIL.

This chain connects TRBV30 to TRBJ1-5; no reliable D call. The length of the CDR3 is 13 residues. Germline assignment: CDR1 GTSNPN and CDR2 SVGIG (reference sequence). Trimming removed 3 bases from V and 0 bases from J, with 6 bases in between. CDR3 amino acids: CAWSLVSNQPQHF. The DNA of the CDR3 is TGTGCCTGGAGCCTCGTTAGCAATCAGCCCCAGCATTTT.

J is TRBJ2-7 and V is TRBV28; 8 bases map to TRBD2. Germline values: CDR1 MDHEN, CDR2 SYDVKM. This CDR3 contains 17 residues. Trimming at V came to 1 base and at J to 4 bases, leaving 12 bases not matched to a gene. CDR3 in DNA: TGTGCCAGCAGTTTATCTGGGGGCGCGGGAGGAAGATACGAGCAGTACTTC. Translated, it gives CASSLSGGAGGRYEQYF.

V is TRBV7-2 and J is TRBJ2-5; 10 bases match TRBD1. The V gene's germline CDR1 is SGHTA and CDR2 FQGNSA. This CDR3 has 15 amino acids. The J segment lost 6 bases and the V segment lost 5 bases, leaving 9 bases of the junction unmatched. The CDR3 coding sequence is TGTGCCAGCAGCCGGGGGACAGGGGCCGCCCAGACCCAGTACTTC. Protein: CASSRGTGAAQTQYF. The complete variable domain, with remaining parts taken from reference TRBV7-2 and TRBJ2-5, reads GAGVSQSPSNKVTEKGKDVELRCDPISGHTALYWYRQSLGQGLEFLIYFQGNSAPDKSGLPSDRFSAERTGGSVSTLTIQRTQQEDSAVYLCASSRGTGAAQTQYFGPGTRLLVL.

The genes are TRBV4-2 and TRBJ1-2; a possible D gene is TRBD1 (5 bases). V lost 0 bases, J lost 3 bases, and 11 bases lay in between. CDR1 LGHNA and CDR2 YNFKEQ come from the germline V gene. The CDR3 spans 15 residues. For the CDR3, the DNA is TGTGCCAGCAGCCAAGAGGGGCAGGGTTACTATGGCTACACCTTC. Its translation is CASSQEGQGYYGYTF.

V usage is TRBV30 and J usage is TRBJ1-2; D ambiguous. Germline V lookup: CDR1 GTSNPN, CDR2 SVGIG (reference sequence). V lost 0 bases and J 3 bases, leaving 17 bases between the germline ends. This CDR3 region has 16 residues. This CDR3 is CAWSVGFRGRDYGYTF. The CDR3 DNA sequence: TGTGCCTGGAGTGTAGGTTTCCGGGGAAGGGACTATGGCTACACCTTC.

V usage is TRBV2 and J usage is TRBJ1-1, with D tentatively TRBD1 (5 bases). CDR1 is SNHLY and CDR2 is FYNNEI in the germline V gene. Trimming shortened V by 2 bases and J by 3 bases, and 10 bases separated the two germline ends. The CDR3 runs to 14 residues. Here the CDR3 DNA reads TGTGCCAGCAGTGAACAGGGTCCTGACACTGAAGCTTTCTTT. Its translation: CASSEQGPDTEAFF.

The rearrangement joins TRBV6-5 to TRBJ1-1; a possible D gene is TRBD1 (6 bases). V lost 0 bases, J lost 1 base, and 9 bases lay in between. Germline loops: CDR1 MNHEY, CDR2 SVGAGI. The CDR3 totals 15 residues. The CDR3 loop reads CASSYSTGRNTEAFF. The CDR3 bases are TGTGCCAGCAGTTACTCTACAGGGAGGAACACTGAAGCTTTCTTT.

This rearrangement joins TRBV30 to TRBJ1-5; TRBD1 might be the D (5 bases). CDR3 length equals 14 residues. Germline V gives CDR1 GTSNPN, CDR2 SVGIG (reference sequence). With 1 base removed from V and 7 bases from J, the gap between germline ends came to 14 bases. This CDR3 reads CAWSERWGGQPQHF. CDR3 DNA: TGTGCCTGGAGTGAGAGGTGGGGGGGGCAGCCCCAGCATTTT.

The chain recombines TRBV5-8 with TRBJ1-2, with D unclear. This CDR3 contains 13 residues. In germline, CDR1 is SGHTS, CDR2 YDEGEE. V was trimmed by 3 bases and J by 5 bases, leaving 11 bases between them. The CDR3 region is CASSSGFLYGYTF. The CDR3 nucleotides read TGTGCCAGCAGCTCCGGGTTTTTGTATGGCTACACCTTC.

V is TRBV29-1 and J is TRBJ2-3; maybe TRBD2 (6 bases). The V gene lost 3 bases and the J gene lost 6 bases, with 10 bases spanning the gap. Per the germline V gene, CDR1 is SQVTM and CDR2 is ANQGSEA. This CDR3 has 12 residues. CDR3 amino acids: CSVERGPDTQYF. The DNA of the CDR3 is TGCAGCGTTGAGCGGGGACCTGATACGCAGTATTTT.